This T cell receptor beta chain appears in the sequencing data of a study of blood T cell repertoires in COVID-19. Study-wide context: COVID-19 samples collected from the United States, Italy and Spain covered acute and convalescent phases. The cDNA or gDNA used as material had been derived from T cells, B-cell-depleted T cells, or PBMCs.

In the original processing: Estimates of nucleated cell counts were drawn from the amplification of reference gene primers. TCRdb's copy holds only in-frame clones and misses some; the assay was immunoSEQ multiplex PCR. V and J calls and clone size are those listed in that table; D and trimming were worked out from the DNA. There are just over 90,000 clones in the sample; about three quarters occur only once, and over 6.5% lies in the top ten. CDR1 and CDR2 from the germline V gene are LNHDA and SQIVND (reference sequence). V was clipped by 5 bases and J by 8 bases, with 19 bases between them. The CDR3 loop spans 15 amino acids.

The source of this sequence is a man between 65 and 80 years old with acute or convalescent COVID-19. This rearrangement joins TRBV19 to TRBJ2-1; tentatively, D is TRBD1 (5 bases). Sequencing input: peripheral blood. CDR3 DNA: TGTGCCAGTAGTCCTGACAGTCCCCCCACTTATGAGCAGTTCTTC. Protein: CASSPDSPPTYEQFF.